The clone carrying this TCR beta chain turned up a few times. This entry belongs to a study of T-cell reconstitution after alpha-beta-depleted transplantation in children. TCRbeta library preparation incorporated unique molecular identifiers. A single record per CDR3 protein comes from TCRdb applying MiXCR to the PCR reads. The sample includes about 500,000 distinct CDR3 sequences, approximately 32% of them seen just once. The V and J ends lost 2 bases and 9 bases, in that order; junction bases with no gene match: 7. The CDR3 has 15 amino acids. In germline, CDR1 is SGHRS, CDR2 YFSETQ. This clonotype originated in a human donor who donated a stem cell graft to a child with aplastic anemia. This material consisted of PBMCs from the stem cell graft donor, taken from the stem cell graft. The chain uses TRBV5-1 and TRBJ2-1, with 11 positions matching TRBD2. Here the CDR3 reads CASSFSGRAKGEQFF. CDR3 in DNA: TGCGCCAGCAGCTTTAGCGGGAGGGCCAAGGGTGAGCAGTTCTTC.